This T cell receptor beta chain was observed in a study of T-cell memory formation after mild COVID-19. Background on the study: TCR clusters largely stayed donor specific.

Per germline, CDR1 DFQATT and CDR2 SNEGSKA (reference sequence). CDR3 length equals 15 residues. Germline trimming cut 3 bases from V and 0 bases from J; bases unmatched to any gene: 4. Broader study findings: Day 15 to 85 contractors were CD4/CD8 balanced; later expanders leaned CD4+. Memory sampled before infection contained some responding clones, suggesting cross-reactive memory joined. Clones which contracted sat mainly in CM and EM if CD4+, and in EMRA if CD8+.

The table lists this clonotype with a few counts. Antigen unknown. In TCRdb, the 5' RACE reads were re-called with MiXCR into one record per CDR3 protein. The table has about 470,000 distinct CDR3 sequences, more than 20% seen once. Sequenced sample: PBMCs or a T cell subset sorted from them (not recorded which). The chain combines TRBV20-1 with TRBJ2-4; 8 positions agree with TRBD1. The source is an adult woman who had mild COVID-19 (a few samples of this study predate the infection). Cell type and time point are not known. Here the CDR3 reads CSARSQGAAKNIQYF. The CDR3 DNA reads as TGCAGTGCTAGGTCTCAGGGGGCAGCCAAAAACATTCAGTACTTC.